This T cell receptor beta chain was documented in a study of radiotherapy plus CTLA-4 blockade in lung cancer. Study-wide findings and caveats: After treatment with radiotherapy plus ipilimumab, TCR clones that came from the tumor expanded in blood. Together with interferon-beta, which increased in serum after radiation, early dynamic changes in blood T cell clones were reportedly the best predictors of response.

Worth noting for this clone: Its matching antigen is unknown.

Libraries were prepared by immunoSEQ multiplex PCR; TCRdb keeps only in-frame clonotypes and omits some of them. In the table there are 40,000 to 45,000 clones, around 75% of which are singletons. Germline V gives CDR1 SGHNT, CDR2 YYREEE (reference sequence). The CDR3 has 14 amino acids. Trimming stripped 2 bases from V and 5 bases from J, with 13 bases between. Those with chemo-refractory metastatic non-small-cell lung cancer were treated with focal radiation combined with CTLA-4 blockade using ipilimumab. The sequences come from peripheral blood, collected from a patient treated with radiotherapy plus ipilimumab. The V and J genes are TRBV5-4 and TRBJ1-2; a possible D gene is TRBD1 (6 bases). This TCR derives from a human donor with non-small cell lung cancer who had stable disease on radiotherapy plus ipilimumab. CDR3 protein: CASSLGGREYGYTF. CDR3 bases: TGTGCCAGCAGCTTAGGGGGTAGGGAATATGGCTACACCTTC.